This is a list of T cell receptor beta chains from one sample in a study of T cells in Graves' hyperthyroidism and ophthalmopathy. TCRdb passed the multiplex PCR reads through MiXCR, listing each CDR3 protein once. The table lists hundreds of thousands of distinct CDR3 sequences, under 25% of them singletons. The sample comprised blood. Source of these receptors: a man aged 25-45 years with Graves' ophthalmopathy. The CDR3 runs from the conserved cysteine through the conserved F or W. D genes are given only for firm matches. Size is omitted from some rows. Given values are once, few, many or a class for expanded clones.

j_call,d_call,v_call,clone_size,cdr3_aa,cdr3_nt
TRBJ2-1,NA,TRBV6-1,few,CASSTIGLLISYNEQFF,TGTGCCAGCAGCACTATTGGACTACTGATCTCCTACAATGAGCAGTTCTTC
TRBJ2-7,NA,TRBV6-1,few,CASSERSSGYEQYF,TGTGCCAGCAGTGAACGGAGTAGCGGCTACGAGCAGTACTTC
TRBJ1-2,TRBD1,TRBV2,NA,CASSRGTGGPGYTF,TGTGCCAGCAGTCGAGGGACAGGGGGGCCGGGCTACACCTTC
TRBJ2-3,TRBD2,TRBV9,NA,CASSVGGRVTDTQYF,TGTGCCAGCAGCGTGGGCGGGAGAGTGACAGATACGCAGTATTTT
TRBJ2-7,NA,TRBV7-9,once,CASGTGSSYEQYF,TGTGCCTCCGGGACTGGGAGCTCCTACGAGCAGTACTTC
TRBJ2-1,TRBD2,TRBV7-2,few,CASSLEDRLAGLSGYNEQFF,TGTGCCAGCAGCTTAGAGGACAGACTAGCGGGCCTTTCTGGGTACAATGAGCAGTTCTTC
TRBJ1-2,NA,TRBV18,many,CASSRDTQGYTF,TGTGCCAGCTCCCGGGACACCCAGGGCTACACCTTC
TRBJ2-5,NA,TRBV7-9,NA,CASSPRQGVGGRSGTQYF,TGTGCCAGCAGCCCTCGACAGGGTGTGGGGGGCCGATCTGGGACCCAGTACTTC
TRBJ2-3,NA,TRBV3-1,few,CASSQDGERTDTQYF,TGTGCCAGCAGCCAAGATGGGGAGCGCACAGATACGCAGTATTTT
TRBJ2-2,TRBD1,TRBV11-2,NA,CASSPDRAVSGELFF,TGTGCCAGCAGCCCCGACAGGGCGGTGTCCGGGGAGCTGTTTTTT
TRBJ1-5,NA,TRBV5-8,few,CASIVTGRGANQPQHF,TGTGCCAGCATCGTGACCGGCCGGGGGGCAAATCAGCCCCAGCATTTT
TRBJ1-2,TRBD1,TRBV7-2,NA,CASTALGGPNGYTF,TGTGCCAGCACCGCCCTAGGGGGCCCGAATGGCTACACCTTC
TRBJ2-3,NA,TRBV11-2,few,CASSIAGPHTDTQYF,TGTGCCAGTAGTATTGCCGGGCCCCACACAGATACGCAGTATTTT
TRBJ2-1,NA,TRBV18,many,CASSPPGRLGIDEQFF,TGTGCCAGCTCACCACCAGGGAGACTCGGAATCGATGAGCAGTTCTTC
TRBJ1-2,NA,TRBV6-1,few,CASRPPGELYGYTF,TGTGCCAGCAGGCCCCCGGGGGAGCTCTATGGCTACACCTTC
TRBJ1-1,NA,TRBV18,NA,CASSPPSSQEAFF,TGTGCCAGCTCACCCCCAAGTAGCCAAGAGGCTTTCTTT
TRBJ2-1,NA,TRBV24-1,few,CATSVPRKSYNEQFF,TGTGCCACCAGTGTACCACGGAAATCCTACAATGAGCAGTTCTTC
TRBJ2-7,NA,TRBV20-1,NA,CSASIGGFYEQYF,TGCAGTGCTAGTATCGGGGGATTCTACGAGCAGTACTTC
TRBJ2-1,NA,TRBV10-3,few,CAISGTINEQFF,TGTGCCATCAGTGGGACTATCAATGAGCAGTTCTTC
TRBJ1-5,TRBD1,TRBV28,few,CASSLDRAGQPQHF,TGTGCCAGCAGTCTAGACAGGGCGGGTCAGCCCCAGCATTTT
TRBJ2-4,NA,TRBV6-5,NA,CASSSRDMRNIQYF,TGTGCCAGCAGTTCCCGGGACATGCGAAACATTCAGTACTTC
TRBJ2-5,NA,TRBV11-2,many,CASSRLEFQDRGTQYF,TGTGCCAGCAGCCGACTAGAGTTTCAGGATCGTGGGACCCAGTACTTC
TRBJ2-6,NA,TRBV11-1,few,CASSPWIQASGANVLTF,TGTGCCAGCAGCCCGTGGATACAGGCCTCTGGGGCCAACGTCCTGACTTTC
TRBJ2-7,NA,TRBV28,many,CASSFPDGYEQYF,TGTGCCAGCAGTTTCCCGGACGGCTACGAGCAGTACTTC
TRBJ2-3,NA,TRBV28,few,CASSFHWTLPTDTQYF,TGTGCCAGCAGTTTCCACTGGACCCTACCCACAGATACGCAGTATTTT
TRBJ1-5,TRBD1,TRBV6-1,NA,CASKAQGNQPQHF,TGTGCCAGCAAGGCACAGGGGAATCAGCCCCAGCATTTT
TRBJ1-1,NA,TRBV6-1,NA,CASKDSMNTEAFF,TGTGCCAGCAAGGACAGCATGAACACTGAAGCTTTCTTT
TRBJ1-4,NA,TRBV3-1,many,CASSQEGRKLFF,TGTGCCAGCAGCCAAGAGGGTAGGAAACTGTTTTTT
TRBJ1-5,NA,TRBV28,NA,CASRSGQMGLRQPQHF,TGTGCCAGCAGATCGGGACAAATGGGCCTCCGACAGCCCCAGCATTTT
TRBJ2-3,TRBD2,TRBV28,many,CASSPPPGGRLTDTQYF,TGTGCCAGCAGTCCACCCCCGGGCGGGAGGTTGACAGATACGCAGTATTTT
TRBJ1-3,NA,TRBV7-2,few,CASSLADPGNTIYF,TGTGCCAGCAGCTTAGCTGACCCTGGAAACACCATATATTTT
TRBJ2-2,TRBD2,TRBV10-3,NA,CASSYSSGGGELFF,TGTGCCAGCAGTTACTCTAGCGGGGGCGGGGAGCTGTTTTTT
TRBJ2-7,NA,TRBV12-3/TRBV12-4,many,CASSLAAFGEQYF,TGTGCCAGCAGTTTAGCCGCCTTTGGCGAGCAGTACTTC
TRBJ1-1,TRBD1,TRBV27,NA,CASSFLEGADAFF,TGTGCCAGCAGTTTTTTAGAGGGGGCAGACGCTTTCTTT
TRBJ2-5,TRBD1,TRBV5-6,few,CASSLPGTAQETQYF,TGTGCCAGCAGCTTGCCCGGGACAGCCCAAGAGACCCAGTACTTC
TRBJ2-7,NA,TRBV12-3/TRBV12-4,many,CASSSQTEAYEQYF,TGTGCCAGCAGTTCCCAAACGGAAGCGTACGAGCAGTACTTC